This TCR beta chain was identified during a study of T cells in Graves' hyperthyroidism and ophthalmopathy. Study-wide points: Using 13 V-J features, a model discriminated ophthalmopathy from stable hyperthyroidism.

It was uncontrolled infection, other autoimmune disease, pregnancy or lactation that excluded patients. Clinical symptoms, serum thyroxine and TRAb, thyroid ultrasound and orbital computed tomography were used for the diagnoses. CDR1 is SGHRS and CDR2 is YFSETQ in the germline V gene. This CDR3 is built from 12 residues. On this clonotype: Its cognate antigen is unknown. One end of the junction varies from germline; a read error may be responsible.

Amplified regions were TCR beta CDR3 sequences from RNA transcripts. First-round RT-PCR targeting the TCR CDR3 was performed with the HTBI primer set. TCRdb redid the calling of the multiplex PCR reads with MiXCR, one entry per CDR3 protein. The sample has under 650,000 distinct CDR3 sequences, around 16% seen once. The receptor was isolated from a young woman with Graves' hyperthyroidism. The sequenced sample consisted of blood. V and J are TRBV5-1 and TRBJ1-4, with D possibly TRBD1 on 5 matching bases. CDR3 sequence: CASTLGDEKLFF. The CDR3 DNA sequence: TGCGCCAGCACCTTGGGGGACGAAAAACTGTTTTTT.